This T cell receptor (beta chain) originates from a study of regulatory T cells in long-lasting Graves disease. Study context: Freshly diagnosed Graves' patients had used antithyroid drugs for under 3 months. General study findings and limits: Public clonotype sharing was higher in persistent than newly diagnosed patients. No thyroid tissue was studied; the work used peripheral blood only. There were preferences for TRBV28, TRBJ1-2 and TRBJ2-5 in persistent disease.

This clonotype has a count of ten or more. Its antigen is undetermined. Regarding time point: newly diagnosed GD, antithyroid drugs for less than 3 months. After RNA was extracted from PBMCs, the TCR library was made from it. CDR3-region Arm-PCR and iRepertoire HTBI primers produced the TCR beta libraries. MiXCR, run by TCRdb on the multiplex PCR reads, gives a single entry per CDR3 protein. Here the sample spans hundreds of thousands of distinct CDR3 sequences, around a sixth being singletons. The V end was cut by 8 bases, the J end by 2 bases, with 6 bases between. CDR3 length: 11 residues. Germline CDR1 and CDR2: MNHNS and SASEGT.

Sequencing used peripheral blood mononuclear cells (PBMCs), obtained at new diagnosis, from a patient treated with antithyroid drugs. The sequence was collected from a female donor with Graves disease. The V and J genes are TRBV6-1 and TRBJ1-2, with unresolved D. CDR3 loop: CASGRNYGYTF. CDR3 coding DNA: TGTGCCAGCGGACGGAACTATGGCTACACCTTC.